The T cell receptor (beta chain) described here comes from a study of blood T cell dynamics during melanoma immunotherapy (dated by TCRdb to 2018 to 2021). With respect to the entire study: All patients had metastatic melanoma and were given first-line pembrolizumab or nivolumab plus ipilimumab as standard of care in the United Kingdom. To find early correlates of response, the study profiled the peripheral T cell receptor repertoires of patients with metastatic melanoma both before and after one cycle of checkpoint inhibitor therapy. Consecutive patients formed a training cohort, and a further independent group of patients from the same centre was pooled into an external validation set.

This clone was observed once. Its binding antigen is unknown. The sample holds no much larger clone one base away, and base qualities are not on file. A fixed 40 ng of plasma cell-free DNA was loaded for every cfDNA sample. Following the manufacturer instructions, the immunoSEQ TCRb Assay kit was used to amplify TCR beta CDR3 sequences from genomic DNA. The KAPA Library Quantification Kit for Illumina platforms was used to quantify the pooled libraries by qPCR. Sequencing of the pooled libraries was done on an Illumina NextSeq 500, with clustering at 0.6-1.1 pM. The paper's data handling went like this. TCR data were analyzed using immunoSEQ ANALYZER and the R LymphoSeq package. A rearrangement efficiency score was calculated as productive divided by the sum of productive and non-productive CDR3 sequences. Clonality was measured with the Gini coefficient and diversity with the Renyi index at alpha=1, and both measures were compared pairwise between timepoints within each patient. In LymphoSeq, clonal relatedness was computed using an edit distance of 3, and repertoire similarity was computed using the Bhattacharyya coefficient. Linear discriminant analysis on week-3 changes in clonality and diversity was built with the R MASS and caret packages to classify response. The table was pulled from immuneACCESS by TCRdb, which kept in-frame rearrangements only. Such tables lose some clones; where checked, under half of the loss comes from unresolved V genes, and the rest has no known cause. V and J calls plus clone size are reproduced from that table; the DNA served to infer D and trimming. The sample has about 1,200 clones on record, 81% of them singletons. The ten biggest clones cover around 8.9% of the sample.

The time point label corresponds to: week 3, after first cycle of checkpoint inhibitor. Blood samples were taken at two points: before treatment (T0) and at week 3 (W3), which came after the first cycle of checkpoint blockade. Except for a couple of patients with rapid clinical progression, response was assessed 12 weeks after the first infusion by RECIST 1.1; disease control meant complete response, partial response or stable disease. Patients were excluded for prior systemic cancer treatment, concomitant immunosuppressant therapy or synchronous other active malignancies. Bulk PBMC and plasma cell-free DNA were both sequenced for TCR beta so that circulating cells and T cell turnover could be tracked. Including the terminal cysteine and phenylalanine, the CDR3 comprises 12 residues. Just the 36-base CDR3 DNA is kept, in frame starting at base 1. CDR1 and CDR2, per the germline V gene (reference sequence), are SEHNR and FQNEAQ. The V end loses 4 bases and the J end loses 3 bases, and a stretch of 6 bases separates them.

What the research found in general, with its limitations: A rise in the change in cfDNA rearrangement efficiency score from T0 to W3 was seen in patients achieving disease control but not in progressors, suggesting increased peripheral T cell turnover. The relatively small sample size was acknowledged as a potential limitation on generalization of the results. The study could not determine whether the T cell clones driving repertoire changes were melanoma-specific or reflected general immune activation.

The source of this sequence is a human donor with melanoma. Source: cell-free DNA from blood, taken from a patient treated with checkpoint blockade. The cell subset or site label on this specimen signifies: plasma cell-free DNA. This chain is built from TRBV7-9 and TRBJ1-1, with no confident D gene call. The sequence in DNA is TGTGCCAGCAGCTCAGGCTACACTGAAGCTTTCTTT. Protein translation: CASSSGYTEAFF.